A single sample gave rise to the 6 T cell receptor beta chains below, sequenced in a study of T cell responses to AZD1222 COVID-19 vaccine. The data were produced by immunoSEQ multiplex PCR, yet TCRdb's version contains in-frame clones alone and is incomplete. The table includes 130,000 to 150,000 clones, just under 95% detected once. The starting material was peripheral blood, obtained on day 0 of AZD1222 vaccination. All receptors come from an adult in good health.

The chain employs TRBV7-9 and TRBJ1-4; weak D call: TRBD1 (5 bases). Between the trimmed V and J ends, which lost 1 base and 6 bases, there was a span of 12 bases. CDR1 is SEHNR and CDR2 is FQNEAQ in the germline V gene (reference sequence). The CDR3 loop spans 15 amino acids. The CDR3 protein is CASSLVWGKYEKLFF. In DNA, the CDR3 is TGTGCCAGCAGCTTAGTATGGGGGAAGTATGAAAAACTGTTTTTT.

The V call is TRBV19, the J call TRBJ1-5; 9 bases map to TRBD1. CDR3 length equals 19 residues. The J segment lost 0 bases and the V segment lost 3 bases, leaving 12 bases of the junction unmatched. CDR1 and CDR2 (germline): LNHDA, SQIVND (reference sequence). CDR3 residues: CASSIGGQGGGYSNQPQHF. DNA of the CDR3: TGTGCCAGTAGTATTGGGGGACAGGGCGGGGGCTATAGCAATCAGCCCCAGCATTTT.

The chain is built from TRBV9 and TRBJ2-5; 8 bases align to TRBD1. The CDR3 is made up of 14 amino acids. Trimming removed 4 bases from V and 2 bases from J; junction bases left unmatched: 4. CDR1 is SGDLS and CDR2 is YYNGEE in the germline V gene. The CDR3 reads CASSFRDRQETQYF. CDR3 nucleotides: TGTGCCAGCAGCTTCCGGGACAGGCAAGAGACCCAGTACTTC. The full variable domain, completed using reference TRBV9 and TRBJ2-5, is DSGVTQTPKHLITATGQRVTLRCSPRSGDLSVYWYQQSLDQGLQFLIQYYNGEERAKGNILERFSAQQFPDLHSELNLSSLELGDSALYFCASSFRDRQETQYFGPGTRLLVL.

This clone was seen just once. The chain uses TRBV5-1 and TRBJ2-3, with 7 bases identical to TRBD2. Per the germline V gene, CDR1 is SGHRS and CDR2 is YFSETQ. J was trimmed by 4 bases and V by 0 bases; bases with no gene match: 5. The CDR3 is made up of 15 amino acids. The CDR3 region is CASSLELAFADTQYF. Here the CDR3 DNA reads TGCGCCAGCAGCTTGGAACTAGCGTTTGCAGATACGCAGTATTTT.

The chain has TRBV18 and TRBJ2-5; D unresolved. Germline assignment: CDR1 KGHSH and CDR2 LQKENI. The CDR3 totals 13 residues. V was cut by 2 bases and J by 2 bases, with 6 bases left in between. This CDR3 is CASSPNGQETQYF. The CDR3 bases are TGTGCCAGCTCACCAAACGGACAAGAGACCCAGTACTTC.

This clone was recorded once. The chain has TRBV5-1 and TRBJ1-4; unclear D gene. The CDR3 consists of 14 residues. The germline CDR1 and CDR2 sequences are SGHRS and YFSETQ. V was clipped by 0 bases and J by 6 bases, with 9 bases between them. This CDR3 reads CASSLVPPDEKLFF. CDR3 in DNA: TGCGCCAGCAGCTTGGTCCCACCGGATGAAAAACTGTTTTTT.